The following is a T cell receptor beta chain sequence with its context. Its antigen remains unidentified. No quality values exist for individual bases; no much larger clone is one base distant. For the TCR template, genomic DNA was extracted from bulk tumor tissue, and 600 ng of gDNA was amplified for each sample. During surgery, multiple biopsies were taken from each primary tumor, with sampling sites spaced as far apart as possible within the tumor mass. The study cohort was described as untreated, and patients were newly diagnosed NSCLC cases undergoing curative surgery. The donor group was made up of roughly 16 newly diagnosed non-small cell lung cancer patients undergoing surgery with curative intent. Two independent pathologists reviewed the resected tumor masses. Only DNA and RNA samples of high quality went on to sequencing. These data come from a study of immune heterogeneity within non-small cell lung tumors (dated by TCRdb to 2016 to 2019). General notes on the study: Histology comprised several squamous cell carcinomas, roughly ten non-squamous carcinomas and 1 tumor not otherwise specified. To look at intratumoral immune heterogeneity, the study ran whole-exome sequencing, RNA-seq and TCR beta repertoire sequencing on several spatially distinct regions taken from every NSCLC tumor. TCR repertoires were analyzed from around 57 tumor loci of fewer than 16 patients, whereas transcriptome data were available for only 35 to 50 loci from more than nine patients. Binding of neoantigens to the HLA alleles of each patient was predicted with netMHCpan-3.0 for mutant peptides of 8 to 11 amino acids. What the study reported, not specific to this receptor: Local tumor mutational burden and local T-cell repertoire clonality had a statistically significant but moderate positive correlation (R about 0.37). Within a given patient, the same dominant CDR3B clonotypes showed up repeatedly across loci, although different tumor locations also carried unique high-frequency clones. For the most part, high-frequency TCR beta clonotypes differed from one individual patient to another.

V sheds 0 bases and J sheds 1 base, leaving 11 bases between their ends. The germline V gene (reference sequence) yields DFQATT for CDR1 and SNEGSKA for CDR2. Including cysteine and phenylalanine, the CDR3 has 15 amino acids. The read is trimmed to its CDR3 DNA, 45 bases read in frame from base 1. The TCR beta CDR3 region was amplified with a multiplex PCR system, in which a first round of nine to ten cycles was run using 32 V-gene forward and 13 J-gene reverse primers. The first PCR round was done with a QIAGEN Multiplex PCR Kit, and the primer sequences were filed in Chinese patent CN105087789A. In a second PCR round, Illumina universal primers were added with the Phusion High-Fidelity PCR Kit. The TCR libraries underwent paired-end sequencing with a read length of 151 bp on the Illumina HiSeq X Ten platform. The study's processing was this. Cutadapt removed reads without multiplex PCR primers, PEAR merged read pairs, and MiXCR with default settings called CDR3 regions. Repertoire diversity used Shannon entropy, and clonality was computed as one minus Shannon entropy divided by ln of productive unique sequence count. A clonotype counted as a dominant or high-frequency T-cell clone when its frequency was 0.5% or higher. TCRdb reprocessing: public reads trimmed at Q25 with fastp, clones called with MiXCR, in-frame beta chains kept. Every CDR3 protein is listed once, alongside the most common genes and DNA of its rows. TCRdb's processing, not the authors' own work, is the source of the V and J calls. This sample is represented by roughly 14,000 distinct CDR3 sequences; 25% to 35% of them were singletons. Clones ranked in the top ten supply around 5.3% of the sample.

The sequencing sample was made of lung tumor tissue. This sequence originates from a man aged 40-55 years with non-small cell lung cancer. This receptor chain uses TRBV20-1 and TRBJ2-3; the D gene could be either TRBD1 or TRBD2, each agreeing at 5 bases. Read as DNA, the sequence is TGCAGTGCTAGAGATGAGGGGTGGCGCACAGATACGCAGTATTTT. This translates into CSARDEGWRTDTQYF.